This T cell receptor (beta chain) was captured in a study of shared clonotypes between healthy human individuals. Whole-study results and caveats: With few donors, the genetic and exposure-history diversity represented was limited. Shared clonotypes: 4.5% to 5% naive CD4, 3% to 3.5% naive CD8, about 2.4% memory CD4, under 0.5% memory CD8. Generation of non-shared clonotypes was less probable than generation of clonotypes shared by all four donors.

The CDR3 spans 18 residues. Trimming at V came to 5 bases and at J to 2 bases, leaving 13 bases not matched to a gene. The germline V gene encodes CDR1 LNHDA and CDR2 SQIVND (reference sequence). For sorted subsets, 150 to 200 ng DNA per replicate equaled 30,000 or so T cell genomes. Data came from immunoSEQ multiplex PCR; TCRdb stores just in-frame clones and leaves some out. The table shows hundreds of thousands of clones, with nearly 95% occurring only once. CD45RO-negative CD8 cells positively selected for CCR7 made up the naive population, which excluded terminally differentiated effector memory CD45RA+ cells. Comments on this clone: Its target is not known.

This TCR was recovered from a man aged 25-40 years in good health. The chain is built from TRBV19 and TRBJ2-7, with 12 nucleotides matching TRBD1. Sample: naive CD8+ T cells sorted from blood. The DNA for the CDR3 is TGTGCCAGTAGTTCTAACACCGGGACAGGGGGCCTAACCTACGAGCAGTACTTC. Translating it yields CASSSNTGTGGLTYEQYF.